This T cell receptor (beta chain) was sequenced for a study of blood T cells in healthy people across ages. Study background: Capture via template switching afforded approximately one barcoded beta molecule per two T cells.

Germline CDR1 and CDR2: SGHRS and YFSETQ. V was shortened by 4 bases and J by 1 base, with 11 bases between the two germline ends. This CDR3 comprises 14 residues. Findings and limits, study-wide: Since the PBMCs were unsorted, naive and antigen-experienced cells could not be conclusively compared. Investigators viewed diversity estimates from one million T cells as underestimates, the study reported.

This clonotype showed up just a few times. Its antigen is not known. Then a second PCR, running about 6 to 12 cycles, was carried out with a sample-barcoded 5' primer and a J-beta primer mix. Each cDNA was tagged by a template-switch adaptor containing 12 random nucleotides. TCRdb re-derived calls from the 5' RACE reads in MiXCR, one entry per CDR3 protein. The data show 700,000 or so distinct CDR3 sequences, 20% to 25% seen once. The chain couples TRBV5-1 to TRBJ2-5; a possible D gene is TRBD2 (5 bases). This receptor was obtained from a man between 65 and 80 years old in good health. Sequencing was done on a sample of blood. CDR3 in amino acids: CASSTQTTQETQYF. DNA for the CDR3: TGCGCCAGCAGCACTCAGACTACCCAAGAGACCCAGTACTTC.